These 31 T cell receptor beta chains were sequenced from one sample in a study of blood T cells in healthy people across ages. A second about 7 to 12 cycle PCR used barcoded and J-beta primers. TCRdb ran MiXCR on the 5' RACE reads and lists one entry per CDR3 protein. This sample carries about 800,000 distinct CDR3 sequences, over 45% of them seen once, and the ten largest clones take about 20%. What was sequenced was blood. The receptors stem from a man in his thirties or forties in good health.

V and J are TRBV6-5 and TRBJ2-1; TRBD2 is a possible D gene (6 bases). Germline CDR1 reads MNHEY; CDR2 reads SVGAGI. The V end was cut by 5 bases, the J end by 2 bases, with 13 bases between. This CDR3 has 15 residues. In nucleotides, the CDR3 is TGTGCCAGCAGTGCCTACCGGGAGACCTACAATGAGCAGTTCTTC. Translating it yields CASSAYRETYNEQFF.

The chain uses TRBV7-2 and TRBJ2-1; weak D call: TRBD1 (5 bases). CDR1 is SGHTA, CDR2 FQGNSA, per germline. V lost 5 bases to trimming and J lost 4 bases, with 15 bases between them. The CDR3 contains 15 residues. CDR3 DNA: TGTGCCAGCAGCCCAGGGCTAAGGATGTACAATGAGCAGTTCTTC. Its translation is CASSPGLRMYNEQFF.

The V call is TRBV10-3, the J call TRBJ2-4, with D perhaps TRBD1 or TRBD2 (6 bases each). The tail of the sequence fits TRBJ2-7 better, so the J call may be wrong. The CDR3 runs 15 residues. Germline V CDR1 and CDR2: ENHRY, SYGVKD. The CDR3 spells CAISGPRGGSYEQYF. CDR3 sequence (DNA): TGTGCCATCAGTGGCCCTAGAGGGGGGTCCTACGAGCAGTACTTC.

As regards this clonotype: Germline and junction disagree at one end, which may indicate a read error. The gene calls are TRBV6-2 or TRBV6-3 and TRBJ2-5, with TRBD1 as a possible D gene (6 bases). The J call may be faulty, since TRBJ2-7 better matches the DNA end. CDR1 MNHEY and CDR2 SVGEGT come from the germline V gene. The CDR3 runs to 13 residues. The CDR3 is CASSDSEGGEQYF. The CDR3 DNA follows: TGTGCCAGCAGTGACTCAGAAGGGGGCGAGCAGTACTTC.

This clonotype was seen a few times. The chain recombines TRBV2 with TRBJ2-5; tentatively, D is TRBD1 (5 bases). There are 14 residues in the CDR3. The germline CDR1 and CDR2 sequences are SNHLY and FYNNEI. The ends were cut back, 3 bases at V and 4 bases at J, with 12 bases in the middle. The CDR3 DNA follows: TGTGCCAGCAGTGATCCCAGGGTTAGAGAGACCCAGTACTTC. It encodes CASSDPRVRETQYF.

This clonotype has only a few counts. The genes are TRBV18 and TRBJ2-7; tentative D call: TRBD2 (6 bases). The CDR3 is 12 residues long. V was clipped by 4 bases and J by 3 bases, with 7 bases between them. Germline V gene sequence: CDR1 KGHSH, CDR2 LQKENI. The chain's CDR3 is CASSRGDYEQYF. As DNA, the CDR3 is TGTGCCAGCTCACGGGGGGACTACGAGCAGTACTTC.

The chain is built from TRBV25-1 and TRBJ2-1, with 16 bases matching TRBD2. V gave up 6 bases and J gave up 7 bases; unmatched junction bases: 3. The germline V gene encodes CDR1 MGHDK and CDR2 SYGVNS. The length of the CDR3 is 15 residues. The CDR3 is CASRGLAGGGNEQFF. The CDR3 DNA sequence: TGTGCCAGCAGGGGACTAGCGGGAGGGGGGAATGAGCAGTTCTTC.

This clonotype has a handful of counts. A much larger clone is a single base away; this may be a read error. The rearrangement links TRBV12-3 or TRBV12-4 to TRBJ2-7; D is ambiguous. The CDR3 runs to 12 residues. Trimming cost V 6 bases and J 6 bases, with 12 bases left between them. The CDR3: CASRFYSPEQYF. The CDR3 DNA follows: TGTGCCAGCAGGTTTTATTCTCCCGAGCAGTACTTC.

This clonotype was seen more than once but under ten times. V and J are TRBV29-1 and TRBJ2-3; D perhaps matches TRBD2 (5 bases). The CDR3 runs 12 residues. V was trimmed by 5 bases and J by 6 bases, leaving 12 bases between them. Germline V CDR1 and CDR2: SQVTM, ANQGSEA. The DNA of the CDR3 is TGCAGCGTTTCACCGCGGGTTGATACGCAGTATTTT. This translates into CSVSPRVDTQYF.

The gene calls are TRBV20-1 and TRBJ2-1; the match to TRBD2 covers 7 bases. This CDR3 contains 15 residues. Germline V lookup: CDR1 DFQATT, CDR2 SNEGSKA (reference sequence). Trimming took 6 bases from V and 5 from J; bases not matched to a gene: 13. The CDR3 DNA is TGCAGTGCCCGACGACCCAGCGGGGCGCACAATGAGCAGTTCTTC. Translation: CSARRPSGAHNEQFF.

This chain joins TRBV20-1 and TRBJ1-5; TRBD1 matches at 8 bases. The CDR3 is 15 residues long. Germline assignment: CDR1 DFQATT and CDR2 SNEGSKA (reference sequence). The J segment lost 4 bases and the V segment lost 6 bases, leaving 11 bases of the junction unmatched. For the CDR3, the DNA is TGCAGTGCCGCCCCTCGGACAGGGTTTAATCAGCCCCAGCATTTT. Translated: CSAAPRTGFNQPQHF.

The rearrangement uses TRBV9 and TRBJ1-6, with D possibly matching TRBD1 (5 bases). The germline CDR1 and CDR2 sequences are SGDLS and YYNGEE. V shed 4 bases and J shed 9 bases, with 14 bases lying between them. This CDR3 comprises 14 residues. The CDR3 coding sequence is TGTGCCAGCAGCTCCGGACACGGATCTTCACCCCTCCACTTT. It codes for CASSSGHGSSPLHF.

For the CDR3, the DNA is TGTGCCAGCAGTGAAGCTGCCAAAGAGACCCAGTACTTC. As protein: CASSEAAKETQYF. The rearrangement uses TRBV2 and TRBJ2-7; D is unresolved. The DNA end is a closer match to TRBJ2-5, so the J assignment may be wrong. This CDR3 is 13 amino acids long. Germline CDR1 is SNHLY and CDR2 is FYNNEI.

The chain couples TRBV20-1 to TRBJ1-4; no firm D call. CDR3 length: 13 amino acids. CDR1 and CDR2 (germline): DFQATT, SNEGSKA (reference sequence). Trimming removed 3 bases from V and 8 bases from J, with 13 bases in between. The CDR3 sequence is CSASWEFEEKLFF. As DNA, the CDR3 is TGCAGTGCTAGTTGGGAATTCGAGGAAAAACTGTTTTTT.

The rearrangement joins TRBV4-3 to TRBJ2-7; 7 positions match TRBD1. V gave up 3 bases and J gave up 2 bases; unmatched junction bases: 7. Looked up from germline, CDR1 is LGHNA and CDR2 is YSLEER. The CDR3 consists of 15 residues. CDR3 coding DNA: TGCGCCAGCAGCCAGGTGACAGGGAATACCTACGAGCAGTACTTC. Its protein product is CASSQVTGNTYEQYF.

Only a few counts were recorded for this clonotype. The chain links TRBV20-1 to TRBJ2-1; TRBD2 is a possible D gene (5 bases). CDR3 length equals 14 residues. Trimming removed 5 bases at V and 4 bases at J, with 15 bases between. Germline CDR1 is DFQATT and CDR2 is SNEGSKA (reference sequence). The CDR3 is CSAFISGIYNEQFF. As DNA, the CDR3 is TGCAGTGCTTTTATCAGCGGAATTTACAATGAGCAGTTCTTC.

In nucleotides, the CDR3 is TGTGCCAGCAGTCGGAGCGGGGGGAGTTGGAATGAGCAGTTCTTC. It yields the protein CASSRSGGSWNEQFF. The chain joins TRBV12-3 or TRBV12-4 to TRBJ2-1, with 9 bases that match TRBD2. V trimming: 5 bases; J trimming: 7 bases; junction bases outside the gene matches: 9. This CDR3 is built from 15 residues.

This clonotype occurred a few times. The chain carries TRBV3-1 and TRBJ2-7; 11 bases agree with TRBD1. Germline assignment: CDR1 LGHDT and CDR2 YNNKEL (reference sequence). CDR3 length: 14 residues. V dropped 7 bases and J dropped 4; count of bases not matched to a gene: 6. The CDR3 nucleotides are TGTGCCAGCACCCCCGGGACAGGGGGTTACGAGCAGTACTTC. It translates to CASTPGTGGYEQYF.

Only a few counts were recorded for this clonotype. This chain links TRBV20-1 with TRBJ2-7, with 8 bases matching TRBD1. V trimming: 5 bases; J trimming: 9 bases; junction bases outside the gene matches: 15. This CDR3 is built from 14 residues. From germline, CDR1 is DFQATT and CDR2 SNEGSKA (reference sequence). The DNA for the CDR3 is TGCAGTGCTTACCCGGGACAGGAAGGTCGAGGGCAGTACTTC. Residues: CSAYPGQEGRGQYF.

The chain is built from TRBV20-1 and TRBJ2-1, with TRBD2 as a possible D gene (6 bases). In germline, CDR1 is DFQATT, CDR2 SNEGSKA (reference sequence). This CDR3 spans 14 amino acids. The ends were cut back, 4 bases at V and 7 bases at J, with 17 bases in the middle. The CDR3 DNA reads TGCAGTGCTACCCAACTAGCTTCCCCGAATGAGCAGTTCTTC. Protein product: CSATQLASPNEQFF.

The chain combines TRBV29-1 with TRBJ2-6; D not resolved. V lost 6 bases and J 2 bases, leaving 8 bases between the germline ends. The CDR3 runs 13 residues. Germline V lookup: CDR1 SQVTM, CDR2 ANQGSEA. The CDR3 nucleotides read TGCAGCGTAGCGAAGGCTGGGGCCAACGTCCTGACTTTC. Translating gives CSVAKAGANVLTF.

A single count supports this clonotype. The V and J genes are TRBV30 and TRBJ2-5; no clear D. V was pared by 8 bases and J by 1 base, with 17 bases between. The germline CDR1 and CDR2 sequences are GTSNPN and SVGIG (reference sequence). The CDR3 contains 14 residues. The CDR3: CAGKFSQSQETQYF. The DNA for the CDR3 is TGTGCCGGGAAGTTTTCCCAATCCCAAGAGACCCAGTACTTC. The variable domain in full, with the rest retrieved from reference TRBV30 and TRBJ2-5, is SQTIHQWPATLVQPVGSPLSLECTVEGTSNPNLYWYRQAAGRGLQLLFYSVGIGQISSEVPQNLSASRPQDRQFILSSKKLLLSDSGFYLCAGKFSQSQETQYFGPGTRLLVL.

About this clonotype: A much larger clone sits a single nucleotide away, making a read error possible. V gene TRBV29-1 combines with J gene TRBJ2-7, with TRBD2 as a possible D gene (6 bases). CDR1 is SQVTM, CDR2 ANQGSEA, per germline. CDR3 length equals 13 residues. V lost 0 bases to trimming and J lost 7 bases, with 13 bases between them. The DNA of the CDR3 is TGCAGCGTTGAAGAGGCGGGCGGGAATGAGCAGTACTTC. This codes for CSVEEAGGNEQYF.

J is TRBJ2-6 and V is TRBV6-2 or TRBV6-3; D not resolved. Germline CDR1 reads MNHEY; CDR2 reads SVGEGT. The CDR3 totals 18 residues. The V end was cut by 0 bases, the J end by 0 bases, with 12 bases between. In DNA form, the CDR3 reads TGTGCCAGCAGTTACTCGGCCGAAAAATCCTCTGGGGCCAACGTCCTGACTTTC. This translates into CASSYSAEKSSGANVLTF.

With regard to this clonotype: At one end the junction does not follow the germline gene, possibly because of a read error. Written as DNA, the CDR3 is TGCAGCGTTGAGAGGGGGGCGGGAGAAGAGACCCGGTACTTC. It codes for CSVERGAGEETRYF. This rearrangement joins TRBV29-1 to TRBJ2-5; D might be TRBD2 (7 bases). Germline CDR1 is SQVTM and CDR2 is ANQGSEA. CDR3 length equals 14 residues.

The DNA of the CDR3 is TGCAGTGCTAGAAAACAGACCCCAGGGTGGGGAGCTTTCTTT. It specifies CSARKQTPGWGAFF. The chain recombines TRBV20-1 with TRBJ1-1, with a tentative D call TRBD1 (5 bases). Trimming stripped 2 bases from V and 10 bases from J, with 20 bases between. Germline V gene data show CDR1 as DFQATT and CDR2 as SNEGSKA (reference sequence). The CDR3 has 14 residues.

Notes on this clonotype: Mismatch with germline at one junction end may stem from a read error. The V gene is TRBV9, the J gene TRBJ2-1; the match to TRBD2 covers 9 bases. Germline V lookup: CDR1 SGDLS, CDR2 YYNGEE. This CDR3 is 18 amino acids long. CDR3 coding DNA: TGTGCCGGCAGCGCGTCGAAGTTAGGGCGGGAGGGGAGCTATGAGCAGTTCTTC. Its translation: CAGSASKLGREGSYEQFF.

The CDR3 nucleotides read TGTGCCAGCAGCTCAATTCAGAGCTCCTACAATGAGCAGTTCTTC. It translates to CASSSIQSSYNEQFF. This chain uses TRBV7-9 with TRBJ2-1; D not resolved. Trimming removed 4 bases from V and 0 bases from J, with 10 bases in between. The CDR3 sequence is 15 residues long. Germline V lookup: CDR1 SEHNR, CDR2 FQNEAQ (reference sequence). Using reference TRBV7-9 and TRBJ2-1 for the parts outside the CDR3, the full variable domain is DTGVSQNPRHKITKRGQNVTFRCDPISEHNRLYWYRQTLGQGPEFLTYFQNEAQLEKSRLLSDRFSAERPKGSFSTLEIQRTEQGDSAMYLCASSSIQSSYNEQFFGPGTRLTVL.

The gene calls are TRBV5-1 and TRBJ2-5, with TRBD2 identical over 10 bases. The germline gives CDR1 SGHRS, CDR2 YFSETQ. After removal of 2 bases from V and 11 bases from J, the junction contained 18 bases not matched to a gene. CDR3 length: 17 residues. The CDR3 region is CASSFNGLAEVYNEQYF. CDR3 nucleotide sequence: TGCGCCAGCAGCTTCAACGGACTAGCGGAAGTCTACAATGAGCAGTACTTC.

V and J are TRBV3-1 and TRBJ2-1; D call uncertain. This CDR3 is built from 17 residues. With 4 bases removed from V and 0 bases from J, the gap between germline ends came to 16 bases. CDR1 LGHDT and CDR2 YNNKEL come from the germline V gene (reference sequence). The CDR3 is CASSPLDLMSSYNEQFF. The CDR3 DNA reads as TGTGCCAGCAGCCCTTTGGACCTTATGAGCTCCTACAATGAGCAGTTCTTC.

This clonotype was observed a few times. This chain links TRBV6-1 with TRBJ2-5; no clear D. The CDR3 is 14 amino acids. The germline V gene has CDR1 MNHNS and CDR2 SASEGT. V was shortened by 7 bases and J by 0 bases, with 12 bases between the two germline ends. This CDR3 is CASTTWSYQETQYF. CDR3 bases: TGTGCCAGCACTACCTGGTCGTACCAAGAGACCCAGTACTTC.